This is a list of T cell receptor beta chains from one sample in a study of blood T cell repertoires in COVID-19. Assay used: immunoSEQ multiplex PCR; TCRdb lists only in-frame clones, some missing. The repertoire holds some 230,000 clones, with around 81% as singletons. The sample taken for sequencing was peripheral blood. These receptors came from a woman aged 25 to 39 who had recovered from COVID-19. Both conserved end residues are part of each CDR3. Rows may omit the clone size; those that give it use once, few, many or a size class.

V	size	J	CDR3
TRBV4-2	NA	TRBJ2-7	CASSQGPSGSGYEQYF
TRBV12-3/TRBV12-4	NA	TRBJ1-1	CASSFNGGTEAFF
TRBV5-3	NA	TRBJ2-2	CARSFGDRMNTGELFF
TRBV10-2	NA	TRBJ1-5	CASSVHNNQPQHF
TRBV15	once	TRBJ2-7	CATSRRDGGRAEEQYF
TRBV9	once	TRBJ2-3	CASSVAGTSSTDTQYF
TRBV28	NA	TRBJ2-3	CASSPGLGGHTDTQYF
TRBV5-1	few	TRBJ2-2	CASSFIAGEGGELFF
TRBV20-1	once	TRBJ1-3	CSASLRASGNTIYF
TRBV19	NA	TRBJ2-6	CASRSLAGASGGANVLTF
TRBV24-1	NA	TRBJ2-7	CATSGPGLAGGEQYF
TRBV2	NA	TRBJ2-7	CASTSEGGEHYEQYF
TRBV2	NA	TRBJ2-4	CASSELGGAKNIQYF
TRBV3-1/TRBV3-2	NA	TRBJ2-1	CASSQDSSGRQNSYNEQFF
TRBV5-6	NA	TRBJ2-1	CASSLAGSYNEQFF
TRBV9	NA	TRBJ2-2	CASSGLRRPPGELFF
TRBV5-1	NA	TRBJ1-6	CASSLGDRGLSPLHF
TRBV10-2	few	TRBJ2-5	CASSEGAPETQYF
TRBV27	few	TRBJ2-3	CASRRSITDTQYF
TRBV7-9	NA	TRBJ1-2	CASSRTQGGGGGGYTF
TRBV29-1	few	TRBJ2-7	CSVDRPTAGGYEQYF
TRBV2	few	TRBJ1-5	CASRLGSGGNQPQHF
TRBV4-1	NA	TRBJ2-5	CASSHLGGRETQYF
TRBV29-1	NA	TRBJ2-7	CSVEGISGQHPTAYEQYF
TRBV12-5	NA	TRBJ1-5	CASATGEVQPQHF
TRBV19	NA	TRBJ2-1	CASSMRREANEQFF
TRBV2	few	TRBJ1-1	CASSLTGVGTEAFF
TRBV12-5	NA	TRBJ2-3	CASGLGHKGLAGADTQYF
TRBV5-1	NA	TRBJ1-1	CASRILGQGGNTEAFF
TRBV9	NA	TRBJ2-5	CASSARDLEGTQYF
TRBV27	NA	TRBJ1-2	CASSPASTGGEGYTF
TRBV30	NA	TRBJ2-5	CAWSVVGGIETQYF
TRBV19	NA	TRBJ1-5	CASNAPRVLEQPQHF
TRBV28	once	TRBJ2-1	CASTDGGGAYNEQFF
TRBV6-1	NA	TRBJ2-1	CASSEELTGRANEQFF
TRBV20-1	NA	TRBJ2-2	CSASFSGGTGELFF
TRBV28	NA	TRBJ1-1	CASSPRQGEAFF
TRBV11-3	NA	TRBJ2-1	CASSFSSNEQFF
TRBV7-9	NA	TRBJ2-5	CASSSTPSLETQYF
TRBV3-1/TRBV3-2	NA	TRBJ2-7	CASSPGRAREQYF
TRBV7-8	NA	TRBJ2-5	CASTLTSGRRETQYF
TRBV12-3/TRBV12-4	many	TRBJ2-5	CASSLRVETQYF
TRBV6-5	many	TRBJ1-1	CASSPCWDSLCEAFF
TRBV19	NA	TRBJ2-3	CASSIRGGDTQYF
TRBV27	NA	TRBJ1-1	CASRKGGRHKNTEAFF
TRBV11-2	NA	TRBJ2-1	CASSSSAGGGHNEQFF
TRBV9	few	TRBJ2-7	CASSQGDGGGLAGWSSYEQYF
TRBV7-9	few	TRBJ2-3	CASSKGLAVGTDTQYF
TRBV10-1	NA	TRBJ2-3	CASSEPGLALNTQYF
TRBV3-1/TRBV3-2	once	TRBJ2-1	CASSQGDRGRGNEQFF
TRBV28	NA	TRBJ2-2	CASRRGGASTGELFF
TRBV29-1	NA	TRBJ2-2	CSAKGTGNTGELFF
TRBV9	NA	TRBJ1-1	CASSDAGTGRNTEAFF